This T cell receptor (beta chain) was documented in a study of blood T cell repertoires in COVID-19. The table came from immunoSEQ multiplex PCR; TCRdb's copy has only in-frame clones and leaves some out. The sample lists under 150,000 clones, just under 90% occurring once. Looked up from germline, CDR1 is KGHDR and CDR2 is SFDVKD. The CDR3 is 14 amino acids. Trimming left V 2 bases short and J 7 bases short, with 13 bases between. The clonotype originates from a woman in her forties or fifties with acute or convalescent COVID-19. The chain has TRBV24-1 and TRBJ1-2; the D gene is possibly TRBD1 (6 bases). The sequenced sample was peripheral blood. DNA of the CDR3: TGTGCCACCAGTGATTCACAGGGTAGGGGTGGCTACACCTTC. It translates to CATSDSQGRGGYTF.